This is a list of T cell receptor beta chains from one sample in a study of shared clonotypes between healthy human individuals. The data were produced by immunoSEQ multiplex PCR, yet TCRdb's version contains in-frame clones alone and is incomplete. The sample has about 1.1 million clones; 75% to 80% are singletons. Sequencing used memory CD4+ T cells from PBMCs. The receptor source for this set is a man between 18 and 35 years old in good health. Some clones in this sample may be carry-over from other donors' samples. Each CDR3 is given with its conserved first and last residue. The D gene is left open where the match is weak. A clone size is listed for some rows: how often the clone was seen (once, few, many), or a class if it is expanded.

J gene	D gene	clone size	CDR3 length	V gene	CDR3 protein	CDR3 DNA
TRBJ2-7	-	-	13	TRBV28	CASSFPGTYEQYF	TGTGCCAGCAGTTTCCCCGGGACCTACGAGCAGTACTTC
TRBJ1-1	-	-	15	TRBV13	CASSFFRAGRSEAFF	TGTGCCAGCAGCTTTTTCCGGGCAGGCCGATCTGAAGCTTTCTTT
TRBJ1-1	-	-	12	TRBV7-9	CASSFGPRGAFF	TGTGCCAGCAGCTTCGGGCCCCGCGGGGCTTTCTTT
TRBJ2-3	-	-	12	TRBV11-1	CASSPTSNTQYF	TGTGCCAGCAGCCCGACCTCAAATACGCAGTATTTT
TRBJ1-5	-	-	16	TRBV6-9	CASSYSGQGSNQPQHF	-
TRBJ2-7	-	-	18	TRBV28	CASSFGFRLGKDSYEQYF	TGTGCCAGCAGTTTTGGGTTCCGATTAGGCAAAGACTCCTACGAGCAGTACTTC
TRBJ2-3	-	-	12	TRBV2	CAGTYTGDTQYF	TGTGCTGGGACCTACACGGGTGATACGCAGTATTTT
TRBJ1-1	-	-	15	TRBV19	CASSLHQTGTTEAFF	TGTGCCAGTAGTCTGCACCAGACAGGTACCACCGAAGCTTTCTTT
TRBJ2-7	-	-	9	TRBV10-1	CAGPLDGYF	TGCGCCGGCCCGCTGGATGGGTACTTC
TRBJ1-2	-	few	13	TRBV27	CASSFRGEYGYTF	TGTGCCAGCAGTTTCCGAGGTGAATATGGCTACACCTTC
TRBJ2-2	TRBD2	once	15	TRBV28	CASSFSGRASGELFF	TGTGCCAGCAGTTTTAGCGGGAGGGCCTCCGGGGAGCTGTTTTTT
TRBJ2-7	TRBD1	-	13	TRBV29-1	CSVGDRASYEQYF	TGCAGCGTCGGTGACAGGGCATCCTACGAGCAGTACTTC
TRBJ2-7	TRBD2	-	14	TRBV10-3	CAISVSGSSYEQYF	TGTGCCATCAGTGTTAGCGGGAGCTCCTACGAGCAGTACTTC
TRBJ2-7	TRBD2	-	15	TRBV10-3	CAISASGRASDEQYF	TGTGCCATCAGTGCCAGCGGGAGGGCCTCCGACGAGCAGTACTTC
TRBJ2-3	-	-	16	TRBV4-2	CASSQLGRSGTDTQYF	TGTGCCAGCAGCCAATTGGGGCGGAGCGGCACAGATACGCAGTATTTT
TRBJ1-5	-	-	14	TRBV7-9	CASSLGAENQPQHF	TGTGCCAGCAGCTTAGGTGCAGAGAATCAGCCCCAGCATTTT
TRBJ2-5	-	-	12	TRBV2	CASSERSGTQYF	TGTGCCAGCAGTGAACGCAGCGGGACCCAGTACTTC
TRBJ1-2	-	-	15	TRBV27	CASSLIRGVGNGYTF	TGTGCCAGCAGTTTAATCAGGGGAGTTGGTAATGGCTACACCTTC
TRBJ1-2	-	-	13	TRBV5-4	CASSLGGSYGYTF	TGTGCCAGCAGCTTGGGAGGGAGCTATGGCTACACCTTC
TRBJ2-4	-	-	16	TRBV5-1	CASTKAPRRAGDIQYF	TGCGCCAGCACGAAAGCACCCAGGCGCGCAGGGGACATTCAGTACTTC
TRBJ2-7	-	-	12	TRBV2	CASQGLDYEQYF	TGTGCCAGCCAGGGACTCGACTACGAGCAGTACTTC
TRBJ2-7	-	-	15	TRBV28	CASSSVRGNSYEQYF	TGTGCCAGCAGTTCTGTAAGGGGGAACTCCTACGAGCAGTACTTC
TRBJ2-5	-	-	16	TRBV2	CASSEGFSPSQETQYF	TGTGCCAGCAGTGAAGGGTTCAGTCCTAGCCAAGAGACCCAGTACTTC
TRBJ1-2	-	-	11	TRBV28	CASTLGDGYTF	TGTGCCAGCACTCTTGGAGATGGCTACACCTTC
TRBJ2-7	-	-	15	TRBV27	CASSLTTSPSYEQCF	TGTGCCAGCAGTTTAACTACTTCCCCGTCCTACGAGCAGTGCTTC
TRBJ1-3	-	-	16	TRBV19	CASSIPGAGPGNTIYF	TGTGCCAGTAGTATCCCGGGCGCGGGACCTGGAAACACCATATATTTT
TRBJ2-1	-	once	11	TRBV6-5	CASIHVGEQFF	TGTGCCAGCATTCATGTGGGTGAGCAGTTCTTC
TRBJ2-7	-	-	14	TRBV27	CASSYSRISYEQYF	TGTGCCAGCAGTTATTCCAGAATATCCTACGAGCAGTACTTC
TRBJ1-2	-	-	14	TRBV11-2	CASSHQPDNYGYTF	TGTGCCAGCAGCCACCAGCCGGACAACTATGGCTACACCTTC
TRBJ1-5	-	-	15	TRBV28	CACAPDMASNQPQHF	TGTGCCTGTGCCCCGGACATGGCAAGCAATCAGCCCCAGCATTTT
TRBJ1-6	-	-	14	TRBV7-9	CASSFRAGHSPLHF	TGTGCCAGCAGCTTTCGCGCAGGGCACTCACCCCTCCACTTT
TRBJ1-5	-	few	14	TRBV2	CASSDRLSNQPQHF	TGTGCCAGCAGTGACCGACTTAGCAATCAGCCCCAGCATTTT
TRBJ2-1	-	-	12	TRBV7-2	CASRPLGSVQFF	TGTGCCAGCAGACCACTAGGTTCCGTGCAGTTCTTC
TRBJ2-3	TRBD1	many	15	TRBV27	CASTPGTEFTDTQYF	TGTGCCAGCACCCCAGGGACAGAGTTTACAGATACGCAGTATTTT
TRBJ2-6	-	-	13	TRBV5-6	CASGRTGANVLTF	TGTGCCAGCGGGCGGACTGGGGCCAACGTCCTGACTTTC
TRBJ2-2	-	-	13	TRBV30	CAWAAGRAGELFF	TGTGCCTGGGCCGCCGGGCGGGCCGGGGAGCTGTTTTTT
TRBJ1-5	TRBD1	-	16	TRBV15	CATSSRTGFGNQPQHF	TGTGCCACCAGCAGCCGGACAGGGTTTGGCAATCAGCCCCAGCATTTT
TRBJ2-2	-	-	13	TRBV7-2	CASSLIRAGELFF	TGTGCCAGCAGCTTGATTCGTGCCGGGGAGCTGTTTTTT
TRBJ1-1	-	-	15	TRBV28	CASSTPLDGNTEAFF	TGTGCCAGCAGTACACCTCTAGACGGGAACACTGAAGCTTTCTTT
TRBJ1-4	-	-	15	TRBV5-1	CASSDLQGWGEKLFF	TGCGCCAGCAGCGACCTACAGGGCTGGGGTGAAAAACTGTTTTTT
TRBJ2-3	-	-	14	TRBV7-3	CASSFMAATDTQYF	TGTGCCAGCAGCTTTATGGCAGCCACAGATACGCAGTATTTT
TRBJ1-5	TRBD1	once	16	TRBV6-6	CASQDRGPSSGQPQHF	TGTGCCAGCCAAGACAGGGGGCCAAGTTCAGGTCAGCCCCAGCATTTT
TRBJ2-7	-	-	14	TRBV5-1	CASRSQQGRGEQYF	TGCGCCAGCAGGAGCCAACAGGGACGGGGGGAGCAGTACTTC
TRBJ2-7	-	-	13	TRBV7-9	CASSLARHYEQYF	TGTGCCAGCAGCTTAGCCAGGCACTACGAGCAGTACTTC
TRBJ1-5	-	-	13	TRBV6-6	CASSYMGLQPQHF	TGTGCCAGCAGTTACATGGGTCTCCAGCCCCAGCATTTT
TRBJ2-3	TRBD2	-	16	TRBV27	CASRTTSGRSTDTQYF	TGTGCCAGCAGGACGACTAGCGGGAGGAGCACAGATACGCAGTATTTT
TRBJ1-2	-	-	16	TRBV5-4	CASSWGTPRTDYGYTF	TGTGCCAGCAGCTGGGGGACACCTAGAACAGACTATGGCTACACCTTC
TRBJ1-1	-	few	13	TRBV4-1	CASSQRLNTEAFF	TGCGCCAGCAGCCAAAGATTGAACACTGAAGCTTTCTTT
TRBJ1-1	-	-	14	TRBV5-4	CASSLSSGNTEAFF	TGTGCCAGCAGCTTGTCGTCCGGGAACACTGAAGCTTTCTTT
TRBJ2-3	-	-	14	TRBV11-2	CASSLVGSTDTQYF	TGTGCCAGCAGCTTAGTCGGGAGCACAGATACGCAGTATTTT
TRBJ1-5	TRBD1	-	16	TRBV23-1	CASSHHTGGPYQPQHF	TGCGCCAGCAGTCACCATACAGGGGGGCCTTATCAGCCCCAGCATTTT
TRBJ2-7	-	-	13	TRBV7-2	CASSLGKYYEQYF	TGTGCCAGCAGCTTAGGAAAGTACTACGAGCAGTACTTC
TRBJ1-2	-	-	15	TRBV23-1	CASSHRDYLSKGYTF	TGCGCCAGCAGTCATCGGGACTACCTAAGTAAGGGCTACACCTTC